This is a list of T cell receptor beta chains from one sample in a study of blood T cell repertoires in COVID-19. Here immunoSEQ multiplex PCR was the method, and the copy in TCRdb shows in-frame clones only, minus some. Altogether around 130,000 clones are present, 70% to 90% being singletons, with the ten largest covering under 3%. The sample consisted of peripheral blood. Receptor source: a man aged 45-65 years with acute or convalescent COVID-19. Both conserved end residues are part of each CDR3. A D gene is named only where the DNA matches it firmly. The listing skips clone size in some rows; elsewhere it reads once, few, many or a size class.

- TRBD2 TRBJ2-5 17 TRBV9 TGTGCCAGCAGCGATCCCATGGGAGGGGCCTACCAAGAGACCCAGTACTTC CASSDPMGGAYQETQYF
- - TRBJ1-2 14 TRBV2 TGTGCCAGCAGGGTATACAGCGGCAACCATGGCTACACCTTC CASRVYSGNHGYTF
- TRBD2 TRBJ2-5 14 TRBV7-6 TGTGCCAGCAGCTTTCGGAGCGGGGTGGAGACCCAGTACTTC CASSFRSGVETQYF
- - TRBJ1-2 15 TRBV6-1 TGTGCCAGCAGTGAACGGGCCCCAGGGGCCTATGGCTACACCTTC CASSERAPGAYGYTF
- - TRBJ1-1 13 TRBV23-1 TGCGCCAGCAGTCAATCGAAGGGGTATGAAGCTTTCTTT CASSQSKGYEAFF
- TRBD2 TRBJ2-3 14 TRBV9 TGTGCCAGCAGCCTCCGGGACTACACAGATACGCAGTATTTT CASSLRDYTDTQYF
once - TRBJ1-2 12 TRBV3-1/TRBV3-2 TGTGCCAGCAGCCAGTCCAGGGATGGCTACACCTTC CASSQSRDGYTF
- - TRBJ1-5 16 TRBV19 TGTGCCAGTAGTATAGCTCCGGTTACAGGGAACCAGCCCCAGCATTTT CASSIAPVTGNQPQHF
- TRBD2 TRBJ2-2 19 TRBV9 TGTGCCAGCAGCGTCGGGGGATTAGCGGGGGCCCCCAACACCGGGGAGCTGTTTTTT CASSVGGLAGAPNTGELFF
- TRBD2 TRBJ2-7 15 TRBV4-2 TGTGCCAGCAGCCAAGGACTAGCGGGAGGAGGAGAGCAGTACTTC CASSQGLAGGGEQYF
- - TRBJ1-1 16 TRBV4-1 TGCGCCAGCAACCAACACGGTGCAGGGGCGGACACTGAAGCTTTCTTT CASNQHGAGADTEAFF
- - TRBJ2-7 13 TRBV4-1 TGCGCCAGCAGCCAAGATCGGAGATACGAGCAGTACTTC CASSQDRRYEQYF
- - TRBJ1-1 13 TRBV6-5 TGTGCCAGCAGTTACCGCGGCCACACTGAAGCTTTCTTT CASSYRGHTEAFF
- - TRBJ2-1 16 TRBV7-6 TGTGCCAGCAGCTTAGCATTTGGGGGCGCCTACAATGAGCAGTTCTTC CASSLAFGGAYNEQFF
- - TRBJ2-3 15 TRBV2 TGTGCCAGCAGTGGAGGGCACCGGTGGACAGATACGCAGTATTTT CASSGGHRWTDTQYF
- - TRBJ1-6 13 TRBV30 TGTGCCTGGGGGACATCACCTAATTCACCCCTCCACTTT CAWGTSPNSPLHF
- - TRBJ1-6 14 TRBV6-5 TGTGCCAGCGTCGAGACAGGTTCAAATTCACCCCTCCACTTT CASVETGSNSPLHF
- - TRBJ2-5 15 TRBV6-5 TGTGCCAGCAGTTACTCGCTTGCCGGGCAAGAGACCCAGTACTTC CASSYSLAGQETQYF
once TRBD1 TRBJ1-5 15 TRBV6-5 TGTGCCAGCAGTTACCCCGGGACAGGCAATCAGCCCCAGCATTTT CASSYPGTGNQPQHF
- - TRBJ1-5 15 TRBV28 TGTGCCAGCAGTTTGGGGGACTTTAGCAATCAGCCCCAGCATTTT CASSLGDFSNQPQHF
- - TRBJ2-7 11 TRBV2 TGTGCCAGCAGTGATACCTACGAGCAGTACTTC CASSDTYEQYF
- - TRBJ2-1 15 TRBV7-2 TGTGCCAGCAGCTCGGCAGGGTTATCCTACAATGAGCAGTTCTTC CASSSAGLSYNEQFF